The 8 T cell receptor beta chains below all came from one sample that was sequenced in a study of T cells after yellow fever vaccination. TCRdb re-derived calls from the 5' RACE reads in MiXCR, one entry per CDR3 protein. The top ten hold approximately 0.85% of the sample, which has 200,000 to 250,000 distinct CDR3 sequences, 6% to 7.5% seen once. The material was CD4+ T cells sorted from PBMCs, obtained 15 days after the yellow fever booster vaccination. Source of these receptors: a man between 25 and 39 years old who received the YFV17D yellow fever vaccine.

This clonotype has a count of ten or more. V usage is TRBV7-8 and J usage is TRBJ2-3; TRBD2 matches 10 bases. V lost 7 bases and J lost 4; bases outside the gene matches: 11. The CDR3 runs 16 residues. Germline loops: CDR1 SGHVS, CDR2 FQNEAQ. CDR3 amino acids: CASTVSGLAGADTQYF. CDR3 in DNA: TGTGCCAGCACCGTATCTGGGCTAGCGGGAGCAGATACGCAGTATTTT.

This clonotype was recorded many times. CDR3 region: CASNSLTGGLPNEQFF. CDR3 DNA: TGTGCCAGCAACTCCTTAACGGGGGGTTTGCCCAATGAGCAGTTCTTC. The rearrangement links TRBV2 to TRBJ2-1; 7 bases map to TRBD2. The CDR3 runs 16 residues. Germline V gene data show CDR1 as SNHLY and CDR2 as FYNNEI. V was clipped by 7 bases and J by 6 bases; unmatched bases: 15.

This clonotype has ten or more counts. The V call is TRBV7-6, the J call TRBJ2-7; a possible D gene is TRBD2 (5 bases). The CDR3 spans 14 residues. V dropped 5 bases and J dropped 1 base, with 12 bases sitting between them. CDR1 and CDR2 (germline): SGHVS, FNYEAQ. The DNA of the CDR3 is TGTGCCAGCAGCGAATACCGGGGATCCTACGAGCAGTACTTC. It codes for CASSEYRGSYEQYF.

This clonotype came up a few times. V usage is TRBV20-1 and J usage is TRBJ1-5, with D uncertain. V was clipped by 6 bases and J by 6 bases, with 12 bases between them. The CDR3 runs 12 residues. The germline gives CDR1 DFQATT, CDR2 SNEGSKA (reference sequence). As DNA, the CDR3 is TGCAGTGCCGCAGGTTCGGGTCAGCCCCAGCATTTT. This gives the protein CSAAGSGQPQHF.

This clonotype appeared a few times. The chain combines TRBV3-1 with TRBJ2-3; no clear D gene. The CDR3 totals 17 residues. Germline V gene data show CDR1 as LGHDT and CDR2 as YNNKEL (reference sequence). The germline V and J ends were trimmed by 0 bases and 0 bases, with 13 bases remaining between them. The CDR3 protein is CASSQDMQAPSTDTQYF. The CDR3 region has the DNA TGTGCCAGCAGCCAAGATATGCAAGCACCCAGCACAGATACGCAGTATTTT.

This rearrangement joins TRBV13 to TRBJ2-7, with D hard to call. The CDR3 extends over 14 amino acids. Germline CDR1 reads PRHDT; CDR2 reads FYEKMQ (reference sequence). V was cut by 8 bases and J by 3 bases, with 17 bases left in between. CDR3 coding DNA: TGTGCCAGCTCCCGCTTCGGTCCCCTCTACGAGCAGTACTTC. It specifies CASSRFGPLYEQYF.

This clonotype came up a few times. V and J are TRBV25-1 and TRBJ2-1, with D possibly TRBD2 on 5 matching bases. Germline CDR1 and CDR2: MGHDK and SYGVNS. This CDR3 is built from 14 residues. V dropped 5 bases and J dropped 4 bases, with 12 bases sitting between them. CDR3 DNA: TGTGCCAGCAGTACGGCGGGCTTGTACAATGAGCAGTTCTTC. This encodes CASSTAGLYNEQFF.

This sequence joins TRBV29-1 and TRBJ2-1, with D possibly matching TRBD2 (5 bases). This CDR3 contains 13 residues. The germline gives CDR1 SQVTM, CDR2 ANQGSEA. The ends were cut back, 4 bases at V and 0 bases at J, with 7 bases in the middle. CDR3 loop: CSVVGISYNEQFF. Written as DNA, the CDR3 is TGCAGCGTTGTCGGGATCTCCTACAATGAGCAGTTCTTC.